A single sample is the source of the 2 T cell receptor beta chains below, sequenced in a study of T cell repertoires and HLA-DP antigens. Generated by immunoSEQ multiplex PCR, the TCRdb table keeps only in-frame clones and is missing some. Of fewer than 75,000 clones listed, 80% are singletons. Their antigens are not known. Sample: CD4+ T cells from PBMCs. These receptors were taken from a man aged 55 to 70 in good health and CMV-seronegative.

The CDR3 bases are TGTGCCTGGAGTGGGGGACAGGCGTCCACTGAAGCTTTCTTT. Translated: CAWSGGQASTEAFF. This sequence joins TRBV30 and TRBJ1-1, with TRBD1 matching 8 bases. The V segment lost 1 base and the J segment 4 bases; nucleotides outside the gene matches: 5. CDR3 length: 14 residues. The germline V gene has CDR1 GTSNPN and CDR2 SVGIG (reference sequence).

CDR3: CAISGDGNNSPLHF. The DNA for the CDR3 is TGTGCCATCAGTGGGGACGGGAATAATTCACCCCTCCACTTT. The V call is TRBV10-3, the J call TRBJ1-6; D might be TRBD1 (5 bases). V shed 4 bases and J shed 5 bases, with 9 bases lying between them. This CDR3 has 14 residues. CDR1 is ENHRY, CDR2 SYGVKD, per germline.